The rows below give T cell receptor beta chains drawn from one sample of a study of cytomegalovirus exposure and HLA in healthy donors. TCRdb's copy holds only in-frame clones and misses some; the assay was immunoSEQ multiplex PCR. Among tens of thousands of clones, about three quarters were seen once, and the ten largest hold roughly 2.6%. Specimen: PBMCs. All receptors come from a male donor in good health and CMV-seropositive. Each CDR3 is given with its conserved first and last residue. Each record gives: clone size, V gene, J gene, D gene, CDR3 DNA, CDR3 protein. A D gene is named only where the DNA matches it firmly. Part of the rows lack a size; the others show once, few, many or a class for expanded clones.

NA	TRBV29-1	TRBJ2-7	NA	TGCAGCGTCGCACAGGTGCTCCCTCCCTACGAGCAGTACTTC	CSVAQVLPPYEQYF
few	TRBV30	TRBJ1-1	NA	TGTGCCTGGAGCGCCCAGGGAGGCACTGAAGCTTTCTTT	CAWSAQGGTEAFF
once	TRBV6-5	TRBJ1-2	TRBD1	TGTGCCAGCAGACCAACACAGGGGGCAGGCTATGGCTACACCTTC	CASRPTQGAGYGYTF
NA	TRBV5-5	TRBJ1-2	NA	TGTGCCAGCAGCTTGGGGGGACTCGGTGCCTATGGCTACACCTTC	CASSLGGLGAYGYTF
NA	TRBV11-1	TRBJ1-3	TRBD1	TGTGCCAGCAGCCCGCGGGACAGTCCAGGAAACACCATATATTTT	CASSPRDSPGNTIYF
NA	TRBV13	TRBJ2-3	NA	TGTGCCAGCAGCTTATTTCCCAGGGGAGGCACAGATACGCAGTATTTT	CASSLFPRGGTDTQYF
NA	TRBV6-5	TRBJ2-1	TRBD2	TGTGCCAGCAGTAGAGCGGGAGTAGGCTACAATGAGCAGTTCTTC	CASSRAGVGYNEQFF
once	TRBV10-1	TRBJ1-1	NA	TGCGCCAGCAGTGAGTCGTGGCAGGGTAACGGCGTCACTGAAGCTTTCTTT	CASSESWQGNGVTEAFF
NA	TRBV27	TRBJ2-3	TRBD2	TGTGCCAGCAGAGGACTAGCGGGAGTGCGCACAGATACGCAGTATTTT	CASRGLAGVRTDTQYF
NA	TRBV5-6	TRBJ2-2	NA	TGTGCCAGCATAACACATCTCACCGGGGAGCTGTTTTTT	CASITHLTGELFF
NA	TRBV16	TRBJ1-2	NA	TGTGCCAGCAGCCAACTGACAGATCTACGCTACACCTTC	CASSQLTDLRYTF
few	TRBV25-1	TRBJ1-4	TRBD1	TGTGCCAGCAGTGAATTAGGACAGGGCTTTAATGAAAAACTGTTTTTT	CASSELGQGFNEKLFF
NA	TRBV5-5	TRBJ1-1	TRBD1	TGTGCCAGCAGCTTACCAGGGGGCGGGAACACTGAAGCTTTCTTT	CASSLPGGGNTEAFF
NA	TRBV18	TRBJ2-7	NA	TGTGCCAGCTCACCACATCCGGGTGGCTCCTACGAGCAGTACTTC	CASSPHPGGSYEQYF
NA	TRBV6-6	TRBJ1-2	NA	TGTGCCAGCAGTGCGCGAAATTTTGGCTACACCTTC	CASSARNFGYTF
NA	TRBV4-3	TRBJ2-3	TRBD1	TGCGCCAGCAGCCAGACGCCGGGACAGGGGGCGGATACGCAGTATTTT	CASSQTPGQGADTQYF
NA	TRBV6-5	TRBJ2-7	TRBD2	TGTGCCAGCAGAAGCGGGAGGCTCTCCTACGAGCAGTACTTC	CASRSGRLSYEQYF
NA	TRBV13	TRBJ2-5	TRBD2	TGTGCCAGCAGTCTAGCGGGAGTTGGTCAGGAGACCCAGTACTTC	CASSLAGVGQETQYF
NA	TRBV28	TRBJ1-1	NA	TGTGCCAGCAGGTTCGGGGGGGTTAGCACTGAAGCTTTCTTT	CASRFGGVSTEAFF
NA	TRBV5-5	TRBJ2-3	TRBD2	TGTGTCAGCAGCCCGGATTTTAGCGGGAGGGCCACAGATACGCAGTATTTT	CVSSPDFSGRATDTQYF
NA	TRBV30	TRBJ2-7	NA	TGTGCCTGGAGTGTAATATCGTCCGAGCAGTACTTC	CAWSVISSEQYF
NA	TRBV18	TRBJ1-2	TRBD1	TGTGCCAGCTCACCACAGACAGGGACCTATGGCTACACCTTC	CASSPQTGTYGYTF
NA	TRBV7-3	TRBJ2-7	TRBD2	TGTGCCAGCAGCTTAAAACCGGGACTAGCGGGAAGGAGCTCCTACGAGCAGTACTTC	CASSLKPGLAGRSSYEQYF
NA	TRBV10-2	TRBJ2-6	TRBD1	TGCGCCAGCGGACAGGGGACGGGGGCCAACGTCCTGACTTTC	CASGQGTGANVLTF
NA	TRBV7-9	TRBJ2-6	TRBD1	TGTGCCAGCAGCCCAAGAGAAGGACAGGCGAGCTCTGGGGCCAACGTCCTGACTTTC	CASSPREGQASSGANVLTF
NA	TRBV4-1	TRBJ2-7	NA	TGCGCCAGCAGCCAAGACAGGGATTCCCCCTACGAGCAGTACTTC	CASSQDRDSPYEQYF
NA	TRBV9	TRBJ2-7	TRBD1	TGTGCCAGCAGCGATCGACAGGGGGGAGAGCAGTACTTC	CASSDRQGGEQYF
NA	TRBV27	TRBJ2-1	NA	TGTGCCAGCAGTTTCCGGGAGTGGGGCTCCTACAATGAGCAGTTCTTC	CASSFREWGSYNEQFF
once	TRBV28	TRBJ2-7	TRBD2	TGTGCCAGCAGTCAGCCTCCCCTACTAGCGCAATCCTACGAGCAGTACTTC	CASSQPPLLAQSYEQYF
NA	TRBV27	TRBJ2-7	TRBD1	TGTGCCAGCAGTTATAGCGCGGGGGACAGGGCCCACGAGCAGTACTTC	CASSYSAGDRAHEQYF
NA	TRBV18	TRBJ2-7	NA	TGTGCCAGCTCCTCTCCCGGCGAGCAGTACTTC	CASSSPGEQYF
NA	TRBV6-5	TRBJ2-7	TRBD1	TGTGCCAGCAGCAAGGGACAGGGGAGAAACGAGCAGTACTTC	CASSKGQGRNEQYF
NA	TRBV5-1	TRBJ2-7	TRBD2	TGCGCCAGCAGCCGGTCCGGGACTAGCGAGGAGCAGTACTTC	CASSRSGTSEEQYF
NA	TRBV27	TRBJ2-7	NA	TGTGCCAGCGGGGCTATGCTCTCCTACGAGCAGTACTTC	CASGAMLSYEQYF
NA	TRBV7-2	TRBJ2-3	TRBD1	TGTGCCAGCAGCAAGCAGACAGGGGGTAGCACAGATACGCAGTATTTT	CASSKQTGGSTDTQYF
once	TRBV7-8	TRBJ1-3	TRBD1	TGTGCCAGCAGCTACCGTACAGGGGGCGCGAGATACACCATATATTTT	CASSYRTGGARYTIYF
NA	TRBV10-3	TRBJ2-3	TRBD2	TGTGCCATCAATCTAGCGGGGCCCACAGATACGCAGTATTTT	CAINLAGPTDTQYF
many	TRBV28	TRBJ1-1	TRBD1	TGTGCCAGCAGTTCCGGACAGGGGGCGTCTTCAGGCGAAGCTTTCTTT	CASSSGQGASSGEAFF
NA	TRBV7-3	TRBJ1-1	TRBD1	TGTGCCAGCAGCATCTCGGGACAGGCGATTAGGACTGAAGCTTTCTTT	CASSISGQAIRTEAFF
few	TRBV19	TRBJ1-4	TRBD1	TGTGCCAGTAGCGACAGGGCTAATGAAAAACTGTTTTTT	CASSDRANEKLFF
NA	TRBV9	TRBJ2-6	TRBD2	TGTGCCAGCAGCGCCTTCGGCGGGAGAGAATCCACTATCTCTGGGGCCAACGTCCTGACTTTC	CASSAFGGRESTISGANVLTF
NA	TRBV5-6	TRBJ2-5	NA	TGTGCCAGCAATCGTGGGAGAAAAGAGACCCAGTACTTC	CASNRGRKETQYF
NA	TRBV30	TRBJ2-7	TRBD2	TGTGCCTCGAGTTGGTCGCTAGCGGGAGGGCTTTCTTCCTACGAGCAGTACTTC	CASSWSLAGGLSSYEQYF
NA	TRBV7-3	TRBJ2-5	NA	TGTGCCAGCAGCAACCCTAGCGCCCAAGAGACCCAGTACTTC	CASSNPSAQETQYF
NA	TRBV5-1	TRBJ1-1	NA	TGCGCCAGCAGCTTGGAATCAGGGTTGAACACTGAAGCTTTCTTT	CASSLESGLNTEAFF
NA	TRBV5-4	TRBJ2-1	TRBD2	TGTGCCAGCAGCCCGGCGGGAGCCGGGTCCTACAATGAGCAGTTCTTC	CASSPAGAGSYNEQFF
NA	TRBV9	TRBJ2-7	TRBD2	TGTGCCAGCAGTCCAACGAGCGGGGCCTCCTACGAGCAGTACTTC	CASSPTSGASYEQYF
NA	TRBV28	TRBJ2-2	NA	TGTGCCAGCAGACCGGGACTTTACACCGGGGAGCTGTTTTTT	CASRPGLYTGELFF
few	TRBV7-8	TRBJ2-7	NA	TGTGCCAGCAGCTTAAGAGTCTCCTACGAGCAGTACTTC	CASSLRVSYEQYF
NA	TRBV7-2	TRBJ2-3	TRBD1	TGTGCCAGCAGCTCCGGGACAGGGGGCCGGGATACGCAGTATTTT	CASSSGTGGRDTQYF
few	TRBV6-5	TRBJ2-7	TRBD2	TGTGCCAGCAGTCATCTAGCGGGAGGAAGCAACGAGCAGTACTTC	CASSHLAGGSNEQYF
NA	TRBV11-2	TRBJ1-1	NA	TGTGCCAGCAGCTCCCTTCCAGGGTACACTGAAGCTTTCTTT	CASSSLPGYTEAFF
few	TRBV6-5	TRBJ2-2	TRBD1	TGTGCCAGCAGGAGGGACAGGAGGAACACCGGGGAGCTGTTTTTT	CASRRDRRNTGELFF
NA	TRBV9	TRBJ2-3	NA	TGTGCCAGCAGCGTAGGAACCCCGGTGGATACGCAGTATTTT	CASSVGTPVDTQYF